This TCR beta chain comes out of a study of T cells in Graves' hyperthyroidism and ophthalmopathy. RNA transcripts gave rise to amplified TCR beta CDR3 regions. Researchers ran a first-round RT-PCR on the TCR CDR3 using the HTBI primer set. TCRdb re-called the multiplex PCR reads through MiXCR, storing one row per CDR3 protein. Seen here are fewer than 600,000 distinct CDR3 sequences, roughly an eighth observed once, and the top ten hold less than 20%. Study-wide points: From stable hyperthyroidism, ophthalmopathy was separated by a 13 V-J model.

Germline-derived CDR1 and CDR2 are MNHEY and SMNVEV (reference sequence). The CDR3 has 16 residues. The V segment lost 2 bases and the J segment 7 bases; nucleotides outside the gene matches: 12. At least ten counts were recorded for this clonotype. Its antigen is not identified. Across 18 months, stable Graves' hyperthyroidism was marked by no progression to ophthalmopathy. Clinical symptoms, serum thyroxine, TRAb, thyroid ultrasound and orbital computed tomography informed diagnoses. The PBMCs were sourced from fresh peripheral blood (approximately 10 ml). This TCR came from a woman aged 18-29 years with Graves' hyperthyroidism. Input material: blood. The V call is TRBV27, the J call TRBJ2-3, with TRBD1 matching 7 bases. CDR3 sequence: CASSLLTGNVKYTQYF. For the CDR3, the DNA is TGTGCCAGCAGTTTACTGACAGGGAATGTAAAGTATACGCAGTATTTT.